The clone carrying this T cell receptor (beta chain) has just a few counts. What it binds is unknown. Trimming stripped 6 bases from V and 8 bases from J, with 18 bases between. This CDR3 has 14 residues. The germline CDR1 and CDR2 sequences are LNHDA and SQIVND (reference sequence). The data were taken from a study of identical twins. Study observations and caveats: Where out-of-frame alpha sequences were twin-shared, they showed excess low generation probability.

TCRdb called the 5' RACE reads again in MiXCR, with one record for every CDR3 protein. Among about 240,000 distinct CDR3 sequences listed, 10% were seen once. The chain employs TRBV19 and TRBJ2-3; D may be TRBD2 (7 bases). The TCR comes from a middle-aged man in good health. The material sequenced was memory T cells sorted from blood. The CDR3 is CASSSRSGGRTQYF. The DNA of the CDR3 is TGTGCCAGTAGCTCCAGGTCCGGGGGGCGTACGCAGTATTTT. Full variable domain (rest looked up from reference TRBV19 and TRBJ2-3): DGGITQSPKYLFRKEGQNVTLSCEQNLNHDAMYWYRQDPGQGLRLIYYSQIVNDFQKGDIAEGYSVSREKKESFPLTVTSAQKNPTAFYLCASSSRSGGRTQYFGPGTRLTVL.